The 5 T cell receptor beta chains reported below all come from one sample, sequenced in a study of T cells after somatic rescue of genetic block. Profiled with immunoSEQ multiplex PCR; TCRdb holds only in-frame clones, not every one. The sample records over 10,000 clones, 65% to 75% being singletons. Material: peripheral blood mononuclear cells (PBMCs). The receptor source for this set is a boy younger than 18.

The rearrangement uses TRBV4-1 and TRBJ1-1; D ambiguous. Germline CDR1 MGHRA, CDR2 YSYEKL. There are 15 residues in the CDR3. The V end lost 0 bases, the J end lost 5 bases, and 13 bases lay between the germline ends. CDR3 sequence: CASSQDPRAWTEAFF. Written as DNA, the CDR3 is TGCGCCAGCAGCCAAGATCCAAGGGCATGGACTGAAGCTTTCTTT.

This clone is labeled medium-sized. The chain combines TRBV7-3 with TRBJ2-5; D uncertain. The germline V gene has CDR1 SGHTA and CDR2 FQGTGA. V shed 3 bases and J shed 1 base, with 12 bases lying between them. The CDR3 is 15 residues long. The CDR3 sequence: CASSFNPAPQETQYF. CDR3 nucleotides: TGTGCCAGCAGCTTTAACCCAGCCCCCCAAGAGACCCAGTACTTC.

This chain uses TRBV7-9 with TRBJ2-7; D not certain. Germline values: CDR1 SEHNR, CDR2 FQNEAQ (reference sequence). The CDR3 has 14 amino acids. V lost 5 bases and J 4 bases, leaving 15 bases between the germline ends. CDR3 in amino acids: CASSPVISTYEQYF. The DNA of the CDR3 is TGTGCCAGCAGCCCCGTGATATCCACATACGAGCAGTACTTC.

The CDR3 sequence is CASSLGREIGLAGLYNEQFF. CDR3 DNA sequence: TGTGCCAGCAGCTTGGGGAGAGAAATCGGACTAGCGGGGCTCTACAATGAGCAGTTCTTC. The chain recombines TRBV5-4 with TRBJ2-1; 12 bases are a match to TRBD2. The CDR3 is 20 residues long. V shed 0 bases, J shed 3 bases, and the junction held 13 bases outside the gene matches. Germline values: CDR1 SGHNT, CDR2 YYREEE (reference sequence).

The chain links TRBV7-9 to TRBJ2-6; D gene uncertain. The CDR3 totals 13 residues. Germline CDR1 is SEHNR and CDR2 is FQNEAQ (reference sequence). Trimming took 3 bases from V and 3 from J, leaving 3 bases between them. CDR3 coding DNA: TGTGCCAGCAGCTTTAGTGGGGCCAACGTCCTGACTTTC. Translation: CASSFSGANVLTF.